This TCR beta chain was sequenced for a study of control samples from healthy donors and cancer patients. V was pared by 5 bases and J by 0 bases, with 7 bases between. This CDR3 comprises 13 residues. The germline CDR1 and CDR2 sequences are SGHRS and YFSETQ. Some clones are missing from TCRdb's copy, which holds only in-frame ones; the method was immunoSEQ multiplex PCR. The top ten hold 30% to 40% of the sample, which has approximately 100,000 clones, approximately 84% seen once. This clone turned up a few times. The material sequenced was PBMCs. The receptor was isolated from a man in his 70s with lung cancer. The genes are TRBV5-1 and TRBJ2-3; D uncertain. The DNA for the CDR3 is TGCGCCAGCAGGTCTGACAGCACAGATACGCAGTATTTT. It specifies CASRSDSTDTQYF.